This T cell receptor beta chain was sequenced during a study of neurological immune-mediated disorders. The unsorted libraries were produced from 2 million PBMCs held at -80 C. This clonotype was picked up many times. TCRdb ran MiXCR on the 5' RACE reads and lists one entry per CDR3 protein. The table has tens of thousands of distinct CDR3 sequences, 2.5% to 3% seen once; the top ten hold over 0.95%. Trimming removed 0 bases at V and 4 bases at J, with 11 bases between. The CDR3 has 14 residues. In germline, CDR1 is SGHDT, CDR2 YYEEEE. The chain uses TRBV5-6 and TRBJ2-7; D remains unclear. Sequencing was carried out using PBMCs. The origin of this receptor is a woman in her twenties or thirties with multiple sclerosis. The CDR3 DNA reads as TGTGCCAGCAGCTTGGAGGGTCAGGCTTACGAGCAGTACTTC. The encoded protein is CASSLEGQAYEQYF. The complete variable domain, with remaining parts taken from reference TRBV5-6 and TRBJ2-7, reads DAGVTQSPTHLIKTRGQQVTLRCSPKSGHDTVSWYQQALGQGPQFIFQYYEEEERQRGNFPDRFSGHQFPNYSSELNVNALLLGDSALYLCASSLEGQAYEQYFGPGTRLTVT.